One TCR beta chain is described in this entry. The PCR had 60 Vbeta and 13 Jbeta primers. The authors' processing: A later analysis counted 65 million to 80 million unique TCR beta chains, some 12 million shared. Profiling relied on immunoSEQ multiplex PCR, and the TCRdb table lists in-frame clones only, not all of them. The V and J calls and clone size were taken over from that table, and D and trimming were inferred from the DNA. The sample holds some 190,000 clones, 76% seen once. The V gene's germline CDR1 is LNHDA and CDR2 SQIVND (reference sequence). The CDR3 contains 15 residues. V was shortened by 2 bases and J by 10 bases, with 15 bases between the two germline ends. This entry is derived from a study of cytomegalovirus exposure and HLA in healthy donors.

The chain employs TRBV19 and TRBJ1-6, with a tentative D call TRBD1 (5 bases). Sequenced material: PBMCs. The receptor was isolated from a man aged 18 to 30 in good health and CMV-seronegative. For the CDR3, the DNA is TGTGCCAGTAGTATAATGACAGATGCGGCATCACCCCTCCACTTT. It encodes CASSIMTDAASPLHF.